The entry below gives a single T cell receptor beta chain sequence along with its context. Other DNA sequences in the same sample also yield this CDR3. The data belong to a study of blood T cell repertoires in COVID-19. As for the study in general: The cDNA or gDNA used as material had been derived from T cells, B-cell-depleted T cells, or PBMCs.

In the authors' methods: Reference gene primers were amplified, and this amplification served to estimate nucleated cell counts. Libraries were prepared by immunoSEQ multiplex PCR; TCRdb keeps only in-frame clonotypes and omits some of them. The DNA gave D and trimming, while V, J and clone size come from that table. The table shows about 480,000 clones, with roughly 89% occurring only once. One Seattle source followed patients from active infection through their disease course. The source is a man in his late teens or twenties with COVID-19, enrolled during active disease. The sample comprised peripheral blood.

The CDR3 sequence is CASSYDRGSYGYTF. The DNA of the CDR3 is TGTGCCAGCAGTTACGACAGGGGAAGCTATGGCTACACCTTC. The V call is TRBV6-5, the J call TRBJ1-2, with 8 bases identical to TRBD1. With 2 bases clipped from V and 4 bases from J, the junction kept 3 bases outside the gene matches. CDR1 is MNHEY and CDR2 is SVGAGI in the germline V gene. This CDR3 comprises 14 residues.